The source of this TCR beta chain is a study of control samples from healthy donors and cancer patients. This clone was counted once. Clones were read by immunoSEQ multiplex PCR, and TCRdb kept only the in-frame ones, dropping some. The table has fewer than 110,000 clones, roughly 90% seen once; the top ten hold approximately 19%. Specimen: PBMCs. This sequence originates from a man aged 55 to 69 with lung cancer.

The CDR3 DNA reads as TGTGCCAGCAGCCCACTCATGAACACTGAAGCTTTCTTT. Its translation: CASSPLMNTEAFF. V and J are TRBV9 and TRBJ1-1; D gene uncertain. This CDR3 comprises 13 residues. CDR1 and CDR2 (germline): SGDLS, YYNGEE. Trimming cost V 4 bases and J 0 bases, with 7 bases left between them.